This TCR beta chain was sequenced for a study of beta chain features in type 1 diabetes. General study findings and limits: Diminished insertions and augmented deletions at VDJ junctions characterized type 1 diabetes patients.

About this clone itself: What it binds is unknown.

The isolated RNA, all of it, was reverse transcribed, so expressed TCRB transcripts were what got sequenced. TCRdb's table, derived via immunoSEQ multiplex PCR, lists solely in-frame clones and lacks some. The sample has roughly 300,000 clones, around 7.6% seen once. In total, each donor contributed a single heparinised blood draw that averaged approximately 0.12 L. Cell sorting via CD45RO/CCR7/CD25/CD127/CD95/CD27 was performed to obtain CD4+ naive, central memory, regulatory and stem cell-like memory cells. Germline CDR1 reads KGHSH; CDR2 reads LQKENI. This CDR3 has 13 residues. With 3 bases removed from V and 1 base from J, the gap between germline ends came to 5 bases.

The sequence derives from a young woman in good health. Material for sequencing was central memory CD4+ T cells from blood. This chain links TRBV18 with TRBJ2-3; D remains unclear. The CDR3 is CASSPFGTDTQYF. In DNA, the CDR3 is TGTGCCAGCTCACCTTTTGGCACAGATACGCAGTATTTT. Looking up the rest from reference TRBV18 and TRBJ2-3 gives the full variable domain: NAGVMQNPRHLVRRRGQEARLRCSPMKGHSHVYWYRQLPEEGLKFMVYLQKENIIDESGMPKERFSAEFPKEGPSILRIQQVVRGDSAAYFCASSPFGTDTQYFGPGTRLTVL.